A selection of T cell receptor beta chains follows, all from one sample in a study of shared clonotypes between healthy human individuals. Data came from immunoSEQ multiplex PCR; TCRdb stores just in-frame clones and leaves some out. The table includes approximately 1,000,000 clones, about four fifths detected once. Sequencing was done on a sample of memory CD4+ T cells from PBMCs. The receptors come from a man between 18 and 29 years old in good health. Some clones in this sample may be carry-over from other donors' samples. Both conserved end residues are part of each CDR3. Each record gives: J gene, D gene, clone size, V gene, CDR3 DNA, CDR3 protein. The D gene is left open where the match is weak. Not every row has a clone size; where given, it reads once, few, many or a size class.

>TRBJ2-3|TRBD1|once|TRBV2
TGTGCCAGCAGTCGGACAGGGGCGGAGCGGGATACGCAGTATTTT
CASSRTGAERDTQYF
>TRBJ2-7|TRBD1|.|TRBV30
TGTGCCTGGGACAGGGGGCGCCGGGGCGAGCAGTACTTC
CAWDRGRRGEQYF
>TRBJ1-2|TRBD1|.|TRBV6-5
TGTGCCAGCAGTTACTTTACAGGGGGCGGCTATGGCTACACCTTC
CASSYFTGGGYGYTF
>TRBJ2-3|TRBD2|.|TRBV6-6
TGTGCCAGCAGGGGTTCTAGCGGGACGGCAGATACGCAGTATTTT
CASRGSSGTADTQYF
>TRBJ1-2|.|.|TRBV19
TGTGCCAGTAGTTTCCCCTATGGCTACACCTTC
CASSFPYGYTF
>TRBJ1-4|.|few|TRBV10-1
TGCGCCAGCAGTGGGGGTTTTAATGAAAAACTGTTTTTT
CASSGGFNEKLFF
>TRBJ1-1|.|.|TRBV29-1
TGCAGCGTTGGGAGGATGAACACTGAAGCTTTCTTT
CSVGRMNTEAFF
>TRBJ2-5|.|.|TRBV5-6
TGTGCCAGCAGCTTTAGGCAAACAGGGCCGCAAGAGACCCAGTACTTC
CASSFRQTGPQETQYF
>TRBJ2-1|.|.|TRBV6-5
TGTGCCAGCAGCCGCCCCTTCCAAAGCGAGCAGTTCTTC
CASSRPFQSEQFF
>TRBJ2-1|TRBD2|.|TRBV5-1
TGCGCCAGCAGCTCGGGACTAGCCTTTACCCATGAGCAGTTCTTC
CASSSGLAFTHEQFF
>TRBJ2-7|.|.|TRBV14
TGTGCCAGCAGTCCACAAGTGTCCTACGAGCAGTACTTC
CASSPQVSYEQYF
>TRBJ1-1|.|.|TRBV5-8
TGTGCCAGCAGCGGAAAATTCGGGGATAACACTGAAGCTTTCTTT
CASSGKFGDNTEAFF
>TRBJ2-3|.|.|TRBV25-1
TGTGCCAGCAGTGCGGCCCTGGGCCCAGATACGCAGTATTTT
CASSAALGPDTQYF
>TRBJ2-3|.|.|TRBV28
TGTGCCAGCAGTTACGGGGCCCGCACAGATACGCAGTATTTT
CASSYGARTDTQYF
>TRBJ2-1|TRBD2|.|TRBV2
TGTGCCAGCAGGATGGGACTAGCGGGAGGTGAGCAGTTCTTC
CASRMGLAGGEQFF
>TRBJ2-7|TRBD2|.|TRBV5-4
TGTGCCAGCAGCCCCGCCAGCGGGGGGGGCTCCTACGAGCAGTACTTC
CASSPASGGGSYEQYF
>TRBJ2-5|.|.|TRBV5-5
TGTGCCAGCAGCTTGGAACAGCAAGAGACCCAGTACTTC
CASSLEQQETQYF
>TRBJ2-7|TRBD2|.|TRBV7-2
TGTGCCAGCAGCTTAGTAAGCGGGGGTACCTACGAGCAGTACTTC
CASSLVSGGTYEQYF
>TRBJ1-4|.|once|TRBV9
TGTGCCAGCAGCGTAGGCGTAAGGGAAAAACTGTTTTTT
CASSVGVREKLFF
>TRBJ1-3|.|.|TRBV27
TGTGCCAGCAGTTCCCTAGTCGCTGGAAACACCATATATTTT
CASSSLVAGNTIYF
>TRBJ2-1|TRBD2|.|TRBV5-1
TGCGCCACCGCAAGCGGGACCTCCTACAATGAGCAGTTCTTC
CATASGTSYNEQFF